This T cell receptor (beta chain) is from a study of beta chain features in type 1 diabetes. CD45RO/CCR7/CD25/CD127/CD95/CD27 separated CD4+ naive, central memory, regulatory and stem cell-like memory cells by sorting. Reverse transcription of all isolated RNA meant that expressed TCRB transcripts were sequenced. The average read count of naive, central memory and regulatory T cell samples was a few million. The protocol was immunoSEQ multiplex PCR, while the TCRdb copy is restricted to in-frame clones and leaves out a portion. This table has hundreds of thousands of clones, about a tenth appearing once. This clone was seen a single time. What it binds is unknown. CDR3 length: 12 amino acids. Germline lookup yields CDR1 WSHSY and CDR2 SAAADI. The ends lost 8 bases at V and 4 bases at J; junction bases unmatched: 4. Whole-study findings and limits: Shortening of TCRB CDR3s, moderate but significant, appeared in all four CD4+ subsets of Type 1 diabetes patients. Lower insertion and higher deletion counts appeared at VDJ junctions in type 1 diabetes patients.

The sample taken for sequencing was naive CD4+ T cells from blood. The rearrangement joins TRBV10-2 to TRBJ2-7; 8 bases are a match to TRBD1. The sequence was collected from a man younger than 45 with type 1 diabetes. Here the CDR3 reads CASSRQGYEQYF. CDR3 nucleotides: TGCGCCAGCTCAAGACAGGGGTACGAGCAGTACTTC.